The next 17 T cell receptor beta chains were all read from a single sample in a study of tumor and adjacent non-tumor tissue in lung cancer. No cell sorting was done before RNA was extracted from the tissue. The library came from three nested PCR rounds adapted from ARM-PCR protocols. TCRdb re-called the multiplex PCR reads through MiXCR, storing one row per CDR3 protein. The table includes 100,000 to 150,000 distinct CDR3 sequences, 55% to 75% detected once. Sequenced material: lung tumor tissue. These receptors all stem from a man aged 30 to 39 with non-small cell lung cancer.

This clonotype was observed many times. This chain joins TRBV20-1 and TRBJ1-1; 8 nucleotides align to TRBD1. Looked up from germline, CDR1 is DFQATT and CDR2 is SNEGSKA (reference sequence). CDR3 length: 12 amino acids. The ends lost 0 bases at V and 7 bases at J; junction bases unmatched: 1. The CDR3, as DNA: TGCAGTGCTAGAGAGGGACAGGTTGAAGCTTTCTTT. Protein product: CSAREGQVEAFF.

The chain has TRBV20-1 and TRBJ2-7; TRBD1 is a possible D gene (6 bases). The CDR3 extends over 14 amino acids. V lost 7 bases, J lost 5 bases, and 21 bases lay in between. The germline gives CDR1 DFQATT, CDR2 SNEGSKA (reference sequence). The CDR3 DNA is TGCAGTGTCAAAACAGCGTGGGGGCGGAACGAGCAGTACTTC. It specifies CSVKTAWGRNEQYF.

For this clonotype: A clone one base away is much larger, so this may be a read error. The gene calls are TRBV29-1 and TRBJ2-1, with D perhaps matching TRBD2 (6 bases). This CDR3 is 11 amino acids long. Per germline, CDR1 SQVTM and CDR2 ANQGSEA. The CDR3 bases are TGCACCGGGACTCCAGGAGGTGAGCAGTTCTTC. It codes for CTGTPGGEQFF.

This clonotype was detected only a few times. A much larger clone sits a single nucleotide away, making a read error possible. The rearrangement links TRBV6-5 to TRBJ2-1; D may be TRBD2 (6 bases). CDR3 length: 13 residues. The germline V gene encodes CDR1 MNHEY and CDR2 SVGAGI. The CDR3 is CASTSTRHNGQFF. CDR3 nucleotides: TGTGCCAGCACCTCGACTAGACACAATGGGCAGTTCTTC.

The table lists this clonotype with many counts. This chain's CDR3 is CSARATAVNYGYTF. In DNA, the CDR3 is TGCAGTGCTAGAGCGACAGCTGTTAACTATGGCTACACCTTC. The chain joins TRBV20-1 to TRBJ1-2, with D perhaps matching TRBD1 (5 bases). The germline CDR1 and CDR2 sequences are DFQATT and SNEGSKA (reference sequence). CDR3 length: 14 residues. Trimming pared 1 base from V and 1 base from J, leaving 10 bases between.

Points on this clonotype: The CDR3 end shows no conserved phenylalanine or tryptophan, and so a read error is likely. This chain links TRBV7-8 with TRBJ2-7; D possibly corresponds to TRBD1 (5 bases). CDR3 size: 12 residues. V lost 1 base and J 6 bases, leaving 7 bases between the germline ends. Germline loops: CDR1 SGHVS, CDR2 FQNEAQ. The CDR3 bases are TGTGCCAGCAGCTTAGGGGGCTCCGAGCAGTACTTG. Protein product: CASSLGGSEQYL.

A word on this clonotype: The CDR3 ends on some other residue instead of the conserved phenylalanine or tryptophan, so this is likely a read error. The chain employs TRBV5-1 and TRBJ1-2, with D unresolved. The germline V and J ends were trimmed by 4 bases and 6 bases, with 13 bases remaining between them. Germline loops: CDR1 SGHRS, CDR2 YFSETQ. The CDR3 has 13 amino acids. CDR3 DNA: TGCGCCAGCAGCGTGAGCACGAACAATGGCTACACCTTA. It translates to CASSVSTNNGYTL.

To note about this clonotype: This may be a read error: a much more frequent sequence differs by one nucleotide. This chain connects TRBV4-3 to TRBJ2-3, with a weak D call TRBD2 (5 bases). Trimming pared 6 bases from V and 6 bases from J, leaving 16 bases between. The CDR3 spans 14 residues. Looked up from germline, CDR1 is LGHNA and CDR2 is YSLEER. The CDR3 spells CASRPRGERDTQYF. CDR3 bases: TGCGCCAGCAGGCCCCGAGGAGAGCGGGATACGCAGTATTTT.

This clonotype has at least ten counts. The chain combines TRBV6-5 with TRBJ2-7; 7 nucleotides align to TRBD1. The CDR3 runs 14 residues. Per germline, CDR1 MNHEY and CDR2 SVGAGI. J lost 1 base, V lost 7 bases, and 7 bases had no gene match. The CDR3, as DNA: TGTGCCAGCAAGACCGGGACAGCTTCCTACGAGCAGTACTTC. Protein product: CASKTGTASYEQYF.

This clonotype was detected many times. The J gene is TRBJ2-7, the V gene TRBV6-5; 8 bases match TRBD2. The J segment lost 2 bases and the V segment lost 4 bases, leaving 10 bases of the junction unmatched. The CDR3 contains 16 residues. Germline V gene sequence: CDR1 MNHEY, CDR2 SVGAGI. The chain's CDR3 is CASSSVYGGVTYEQYF. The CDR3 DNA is TGTGCCAGCAGTTCAGTGTACGGGGGGGTGACCTACGAGCAGTACTTC.

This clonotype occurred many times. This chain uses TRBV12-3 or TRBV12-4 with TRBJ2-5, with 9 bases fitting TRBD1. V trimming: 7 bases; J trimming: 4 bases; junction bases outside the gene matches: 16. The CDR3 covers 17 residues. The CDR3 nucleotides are TGTGCCAGCACACCTCGCTGGGGACAGGGCTTCGGAGAGACCCAGTACTTC. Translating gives CASTPRWGQGFGETQYF.

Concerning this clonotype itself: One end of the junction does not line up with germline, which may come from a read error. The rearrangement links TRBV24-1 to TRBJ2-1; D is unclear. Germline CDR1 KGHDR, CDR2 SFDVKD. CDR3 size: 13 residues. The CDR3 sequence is CATSDFGRVEHFF. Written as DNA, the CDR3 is TGTGCCACCAGTGATTTCGGTCGGGTGGAGCACTTCTTC.

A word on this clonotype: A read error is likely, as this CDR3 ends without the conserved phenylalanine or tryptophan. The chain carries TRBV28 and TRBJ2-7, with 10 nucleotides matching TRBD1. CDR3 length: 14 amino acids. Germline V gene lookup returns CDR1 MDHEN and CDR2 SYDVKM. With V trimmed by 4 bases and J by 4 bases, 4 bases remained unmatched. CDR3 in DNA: TGTGCCAGCAGTTCGACAGGGGGCGTTTACGAGCAGTACTCC. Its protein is CASSSTGGVYEQYS.

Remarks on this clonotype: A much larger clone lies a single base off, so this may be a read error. The CDR3 reads CSAADRISGRPQHF. CDR3 DNA sequence: TGCAGTGCCGCCGACAGGATCTCGGGCCGGCCCCAGCATTTT. The rearrangement uses TRBV20-1 and TRBJ1-5; D may be TRBD1 (6 bases). The V end was cut by 6 bases, the J end by 9 bases, with 21 bases between. The CDR3 spans 14 residues. In germline, CDR1 is DFQATT, CDR2 SNEGSKA (reference sequence).

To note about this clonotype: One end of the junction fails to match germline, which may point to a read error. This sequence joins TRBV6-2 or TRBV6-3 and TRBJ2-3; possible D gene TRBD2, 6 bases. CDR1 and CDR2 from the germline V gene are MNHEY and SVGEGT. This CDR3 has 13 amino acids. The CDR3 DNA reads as TGTGCCACCGCGGGGCGTAGCACTGATACGCAGTATTTT. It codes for CATAGRSTDTQYF.

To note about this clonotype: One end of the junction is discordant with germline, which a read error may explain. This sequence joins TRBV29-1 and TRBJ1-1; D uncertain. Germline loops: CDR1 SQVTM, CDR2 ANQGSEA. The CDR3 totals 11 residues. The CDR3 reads CSVGDGTGAFF. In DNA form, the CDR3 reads TGCAGCGTTGGAGATGGCACTGGAGCTTTCTTT.

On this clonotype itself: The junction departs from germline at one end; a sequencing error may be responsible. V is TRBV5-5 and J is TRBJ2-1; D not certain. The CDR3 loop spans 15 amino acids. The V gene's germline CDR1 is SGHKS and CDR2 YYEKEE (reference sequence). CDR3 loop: CAISLGPLSYNEQFF. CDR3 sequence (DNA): TGTGCCATCAGCTTAGGTCCGCTTTCATACAATGAGCAGTTCTTC.